This passage covers 3 T cell receptor beta chains from one sample sequenced in a study of cytomegalovirus exposure and HLA in healthy donors. Primers included in the PCR were 60 Vbeta and 13 Jbeta primers. Produced via immunoSEQ multiplex PCR; TCRdb's table is partial and in-frame only. Seen here are more than 95,000 clones, 60% to 75% observed once, and the top ten hold about 14%. Sequences were obtained from PBMCs. These receptors were obtained from a woman in her 70s in good health and CMV-seropositive.

This sequence joins TRBV6-5 and TRBJ2-1; a weak D match, TRBD1 (5 bases). Trimming cost V 9 bases and J 4 bases, with 10 bases left between them. Germline CDR1 reads MNHEY; CDR2 reads SVGAGI. This CDR3 has 12 residues. In nucleotides, the CDR3 is TGTGCCAGTGGAAGGGGATACAATGAGCAGTTCTTC. Protein: CASGRGYNEQFF.

The chain employs TRBV19 and TRBJ1-1; D may be TRBD1 (6 bases). The CDR3 consists of 13 residues. The germline V gene has CDR1 LNHDA and CDR2 SQIVND (reference sequence). The V end was cut by 7 bases, the J end by 1 base, with 10 bases between. The CDR3 loop is CASTGDQNTEAFF. The CDR3, as DNA: TGTGCCAGTACAGGGGACCAGAACACTGAAGCTTTCTTT.

The sample holds many counts of this clone. The V and J genes are TRBV19 and TRBJ1-5; unclear D gene. This CDR3 is built from 14 residues. CDR1 and CDR2 from the germline V gene are LNHDA and SQIVND (reference sequence). The V end was cut by 7 bases, the J end by 9 bases, with 19 bases between. CDR3 DNA sequence: TGTGCCAGTAAAACCCAGAAAGATCATCGGCCCCAGCATTTT. Protein sequence: CASKTQKDHRPQHF.